This TCR delta chain was captured in a study of γδ T cells in repeated Plasmodium falciparum infection. General observations from the study: Vdelta2-negative gammadelta repertoires appeared less diverse and less shared in Malian than Australian children. Repeated controlled infections reportedly drove waves of new clonotype selection in Vdelta2-negative, mostly Vdelta1+, gammadelta repertoires. Vgamma9/Vdelta2+ T cells showed a stable polyclonal repertoire with shared TCRgamma sequences.

TCRdb re-called the multiplex PCR reads via CATT. In the table there are around 89,000 delta-chain clones, approximately 1.4% of which are singletons. Bulk repertoires came from Vgamma9/Vdelta2+ or Vdelta2-negative gammadelta T cells flow-sorted from PBMC. Many counts were recorded for this clone. Its target is unknown. The protein TCRdb gives is from a much larger clone and does not agree with this DNA's translation at residue 7, likely a read error; the protein shown here comes from the DNA. This CDR3 has 18 amino acids. Trimming removed 4 bases at V and 0 bases at J, with 21 bases between. Germline assignment: CDR1 TSWWSYY and CDR2 QGS.

This chain uses TRDV1 with TRDJ1, with D possibly TRDD3 on 6 matching bases. The sample was gamma-delta T cells from blood. This TCR was recovered from a pool of human donors (malaria-infected and uninfected, not separated). In DNA form, the CDR3 reads TGTGCTCTTGGGGGGCCAGGAGGGGGGAAACGGTACACCGATAAACTCATCTTT. This sequence encodes CALGGPGGGKRYTDKLIF.